The 10 T cell receptor beta chains presented below share a single source sample, sequenced in a study of cytomegalovirus exposure and HLA in healthy donors. 60 Vbeta and 13 Jbeta primers were used in PCR. TCRdb keeps only in-frame clones here, not all; method: immunoSEQ multiplex PCR. The data hold 140,000 or so clones, with approximately 80% observed a single time. Sequences were obtained from PBMCs. The receptors originated from a man between 35 and 55 years old in good health and CMV-seronegative.

This sequence joins TRBV19 and TRBJ2-3; 8 positions agree with TRBD1. J lost 2 bases, V lost 5 bases, and 6 bases had no gene match. CDR3 length: 15 residues. CDR1 and CDR2 (germline): LNHDA, SQIVND (reference sequence). CDR3 residues: CASSSGQGDTDTQYF. CDR3 DNA: TGTGCCAGTAGTTCCGGACAGGGCGACACAGATACGCAGTATTTT.

The genes are TRBV5-4 and TRBJ2-3; possible D gene TRBD2, 7 bases. Trimming took off 4 bases at V and 4 bases at J, with 19 bases between the two ends. Germline assignment: CDR1 SGHNT and CDR2 YYREEE (reference sequence). The CDR3 is 16 residues long. CDR3 residues: CASSPEGGAGADTQYF. DNA for the CDR3: TGTGCCAGCAGCCCGGAGGGGGGGGCCGGGGCAGATACGCAGTATTTT.

In the case of this clone: The germline gene is not matched at one end of the junction; a read error may be the cause. The rearrangement joins TRBV11-1 to TRBJ2-6; TRBD1 agrees at 12 bases. Germline V gene lookup returns CDR1 SGHAT and CDR2 FQDESV (reference sequence). This CDR3 comprises 18 residues. The CDR3 spells CASSLPGQGAYGTNVLTF. Written as DNA, the CDR3 is TGTGCCAGCAGCTTGCCGGGACAGGGGGCTTATGGGACCAACGTCCTGACTTTC.

V and J are TRBV7-3 and TRBJ1-1, with 7 bases lining up with TRBD1. Trimming cost V 5 bases and J 5 bases; bases outside gene matches: 8. Germline values: CDR1 SGHTA, CDR2 FQGTGA. The CDR3 loop spans 14 amino acids. In DNA form, the CDR3 reads TGTGCCAGCAGCCCCCAGGGGGATTGGACTGAAGCTTTCTTT. It encodes CASSPQGDWTEAFF.

The rearrangement uses TRBV7-8 and TRBJ2-7; the match to TRBD2 covers 12 bases. Germline V gene sequence: CDR1 SGHVS, CDR2 FQNEAQ. The V gene end was trimmed by 5 bases and the J gene end by 4 bases; junction bases not matched to a gene: 6. The CDR3 consists of 15 residues. As DNA, the CDR3 is TGTGCCAGCAGCCCACTAGCGGGAGGATCTTACGAGCAGTACTTC. As protein: CASSPLAGGSYEQYF.

V is TRBV5-1 and J is TRBJ2-5; 8 nucleotides match TRBD2. Germline V gene data show CDR1 as SGHRS and CDR2 as YFSETQ. Trimming removed 2 bases from V and 2 bases from J; junction bases left unmatched: 5. The CDR3 spans 15 residues. The DNA for the CDR3 is TGCGCCAGCAGCTTTCGGGGGGGGGTGCAAGAGACCCAGTACTTC. Amino acid sequence: CASSFRGGVQETQYF.

J is TRBJ2-3 and V is TRBV27; 7 bases fit TRBD2. CDR3 length equals 14 residues. Germline lookup yields CDR1 MNHEY and CDR2 SMNVEV (reference sequence). Unmatched junction bases numbered 5, after V lost 6 bases and J lost 2 bases. CDR3 region: CASSVAGVTDTQYF. The DNA of the CDR3 is TGTGCCAGCAGCGTTGCGGGGGTCACAGATACGCAGTATTTT.

The rearrangement links TRBV25-1 to TRBJ2-7; 9 nucleotides align to TRBD1. V shed 5 bases, J shed 9 bases, and the junction held 11 bases outside the gene matches. The CDR3 has 14 residues. Germline V CDR1 and CDR2: MGHDK, SYGVNS. In DNA form, the CDR3 reads TGTGCCAGCAGTAGCCCGGGACAGGGCACTCGGCAGTACTTC. As protein: CASSSPGQGTRQYF.

In its sample, this clone was seen a few times. V is TRBV19 and J is TRBJ2-1, with 16 bases identical to TRBD2. V was clipped by 2 bases and J by 7 bases; unmatched bases: 8. In germline, CDR1 is LNHDA, CDR2 SQIVND (reference sequence). This CDR3 has 18 amino acids. The CDR3 protein is CASSIMGLAGGPNNEQFF. The CDR3 DNA reads as TGTGCCAGTAGTATAATGGGACTAGCGGGAGGGCCGAATAATGAGCAGTTCTTC.

This chain connects TRBV30 to TRBJ1-6; D is possibly TRBD1 (5 bases). The CDR3 contains 14 residues. V lost 0 bases, J lost 7 bases, and 10 bases lay in between. Germline V gene sequence: CDR1 GTSNPN, CDR2 SVGIG (reference sequence). CDR3 sequence (DNA): TGTGCCTGGAGTGTAATGCAGGGAAATTCACCCCTCCACTTT. This translates into CAWSVMQGNSPLHF.